A selection of T cell receptor beta chains follows, all from one sample in a study of T cell responses to AZD1222 COVID-19 vaccine. Repertoires were generated with immunoSEQ multiplex PCR, while TCRdb's copy carries only in-frame clones and drops some. The data hold approximately 170,000 clones, with roughly 89% observed a single time. This material consisted of peripheral blood, taken on day 0 of AZD1222 vaccination. These receptors were taken from an adult in good health. Both conserved end residues are part of each CDR3. Fields, in order: V gene, J gene, clone size, D gene, CDR3 length, CDR3 protein, CDR3 DNA. A D gene is named only where the DNA matches it firmly. Not all rows give a size; the values are once, few, many and, for expanded clones, a class.

V gene: TRBV7-3; J gene: TRBJ2-3; clone size: .; D gene: TRBD1; CDR3 length: 18; CDR3 protein: CASSLFRTGYFGADTQYF; CDR3 DNA: TGTGCCAGCAGCTTATTTCGGACAGGGTATTTTGGTGCAGATACGCAGTATTTT
V gene: TRBV29-1; J gene: TRBJ2-3; clone size: .; D gene: .; CDR3 length: 14; CDR3 protein: CSVDLGGSSGTQYF; CDR3 DNA: TGCAGCGTTGACCTCGGAGGGTCTTCGGGTACGCAGTATTTT
V gene: TRBV25-1; J gene: TRBJ1-2; clone size: .; D gene: .; CDR3 length: 15; CDR3 protein: CASSESEFGRYGYTF; CDR3 DNA: TGTGCCAGCAGTGAATCGGAGTTTGGCCGCTATGGCTACACCTTC
V gene: TRBV6-5; J gene: TRBJ1-1; clone size: .; D gene: .; CDR3 length: 14; CDR3 protein: CASRAGQPNTEAFF; CDR3 DNA: TGTGCCAGCAGGGCGGGACAACCGAACACTGAAGCTTTCTTT
V gene: TRBV5-1; J gene: TRBJ2-5; clone size: .; D gene: .; CDR3 length: 15; CDR3 protein: CASSAELVRGETQYF; CDR3 DNA: TGCGCCAGCAGCGCGGAACTAGTCCGTGGAGAGACCCAGTACTTC
V gene: TRBV30; J gene: TRBJ1-2; clone size: .; D gene: TRBD1; CDR3 length: 15; CDR3 protein: CAWSLTGTGGYGYTF; CDR3 DNA: TGTGCCTGGAGTCTCACCGGGACAGGGGGATATGGCTACACCTTC
V gene: TRBV7-2; J gene: TRBJ1-1; clone size: .; D gene: TRBD1; CDR3 length: 15; CDR3 protein: CASSLGTGTVGEAFF; CDR3 DNA: TGTGCCAGCAGCTTAGGGACAGGGACGGTTGGTGAAGCTTTCTTT
V gene: TRBV18; J gene: TRBJ2-3; clone size: .; D gene: .; CDR3 length: 14; CDR3 protein: CASSPRGDRDTQYF; CDR3 DNA: TGTGCCAGCTCACCTAGGGGGGACAGAGATACGCAGTATTTT
V gene: TRBV9; J gene: TRBJ1-5; clone size: .; D gene: TRBD1; CDR3 length: 15; CDR3 protein: CASSQTGAPNQPQHF; CDR3 DNA: TGTGCCAGCAGCCAGACAGGGGCTCCCAATCAGCCCCAGCATTTT
V gene: TRBV5-5; J gene: TRBJ1-5; clone size: .; D gene: .; CDR3 length: 14; CDR3 protein: CASSLAWTDQPQHF; CDR3 DNA: TGTGCCAGCAGCTTGGCCTGGACAGATCAGCCCCAGCATTTT
V gene: TRBV3-1/TRBV3-2; J gene: TRBJ1-4; clone size: .; D gene: TRBD1; CDR3 length: 18; CDR3 protein: CASSPPGQGAATNEKLFF; CDR3 DNA: TGTGCCAGCAGCCCTCCGGGACAGGGGGCTGCGACTAATGAAAAACTGTTTTTT
V gene: TRBV23-1; J gene: TRBJ2-1; clone size: .; D gene: TRBD1; CDR3 length: 17; CDR3 protein: CASSQWGDRANDNEQFF; CDR3 DNA: TGCGCCAGCAGTCAATGGGGGGACAGGGCTAACGACAATGAGCAGTTCTTC
V gene: TRBV2; J gene: TRBJ2-7; clone size: .; D gene: .; CDR3 length: 11; CDR3 protein: CASSHRYEQYF; CDR3 DNA: TGTGCCAGCAGTCACAGGTACGAGCAGTACTTC
V gene: TRBV4-1; J gene: TRBJ1-4; clone size: .; D gene: .; CDR3 length: 15; CDR3 protein: CASSQDPDRSEKLFF; CDR3 DNA: TGCGCCAGCAGCCAAGATCCCGACAGGAGTGAAAAACTGTTTTTT
V gene: TRBV7-3; J gene: TRBJ2-1; clone size: .; D gene: .; CDR3 length: 14; CDR3 protein: CASSLRGSYNEQFF; CDR3 DNA: TGTGCCAGCAGCTTGCGTGGCTCCTACAATGAGCAGTTCTTC
V gene: TRBV7-8; J gene: TRBJ2-3; clone size: .; D gene: .; CDR3 length: 11; CDR3 protein: CASSPTDTQYF; CDR3 DNA: TGTGCCAGTAGCCCCACAGATACGCAGTATTTT
V gene: TRBV6-2/TRBV6-3; J gene: TRBJ1-5; clone size: .; D gene: .; CDR3 length: 13; CDR3 protein: CASSLEVGQPQHF; CDR3 DNA: TGTGCCAGCAGTCTAGAAGTGGGTCAGCCCCAGCATTTT
V gene: TRBV3-1/TRBV3-2; J gene: TRBJ1-2; clone size: .; D gene: .; CDR3 length: 13; CDR3 protein: CASSPTVDYGYTF; CDR3 DNA: TGTGCCAGCAGCCCTACCGTCGACTATGGCTACACCTTC
V gene: TRBV7-3; J gene: TRBJ2-2; clone size: .; D gene: .; CDR3 length: 15; CDR3 protein: CASSPTGLNTGELFF; CDR3 DNA: TGTGCCAGCAGCCCAACCGGGCTGAACACCGGGGAGCTGTTTTTT
V gene: TRBV7-9; J gene: TRBJ1-4; clone size: .; D gene: .; CDR3 length: 14; CDR3 protein: CASSLSGRNEKLFF; CDR3 DNA: TGTGCCAGCAGCTTAAGCGGAAGGAATGAAAAACTGTTTTTT
V gene: TRBV30; J gene: TRBJ1-5; clone size: few; D gene: TRBD1; CDR3 length: 14; CDR3 protein: CAWRGQGSGQPQHF; CDR3 DNA: TGTGCCTGGAGGGGACAGGGGAGCGGTCAGCCCCAGCATTTT
V gene: TRBV19; J gene: TRBJ2-1; clone size: .; D gene: TRBD1; CDR3 length: 14; CDR3 protein: CASSRGQFYNEQFF; CDR3 DNA: TGTGCCAGTAGTAGGGGACAGTTCTACAATGAGCAGTTCTTC
V gene: TRBV6-2/TRBV6-3; J gene: TRBJ1-2; clone size: .; D gene: .; CDR3 length: 15; CDR3 protein: CASSWLPWGNYGYTF; CDR3 DNA: TGTGCCAGCAGTTGGCTTCCTTGGGGGAACTATGGCTACACCTTC
V gene: TRBV18; J gene: TRBJ1-6; clone size: .; D gene: .; CDR3 length: 16; CDR3 protein: CASSPISGHGNSPLHF; CDR3 DNA: TGTGCCAGCTCACCAATCTCGGGACATGGCAATTCACCCCTCCACTTT
V gene: TRBV12-5; J gene: TRBJ2-7; clone size: .; D gene: .; CDR3 length: 16; CDR3 protein: CASGFWGATSSYEQYF; CDR3 DNA: TGTGCTAGTGGTTTCTGGGGGGCCACCAGCTCCTACGAGCAGTACTTC
V gene: TRBV11-2; J gene: TRBJ2-5; clone size: .; D gene: .; CDR3 length: 15; CDR3 protein: CASSLVQSGQETQYF; CDR3 DNA: TGTGCCAGCAGCTTAGTTCAATCTGGGCAAGAGACCCAGTACTTC
V gene: TRBV5-1; J gene: TRBJ2-1; clone size: .; D gene: TRBD1; CDR3 length: 15; CDR3 protein: CASSRRGQGYNEQFF; CDR3 DNA: TGCGCCAGCAGCCGCCGTGGACAGGGGTACAATGAGCAGTTCTTC
V gene: TRBV5-1; J gene: TRBJ1-2; clone size: .; D gene: .; CDR3 length: 15; CDR3 protein: CASSLQDSRTYGYTF; CDR3 DNA: TGCGCCAGCAGCCTACAGGACAGCCGCACCTATGGCTACACCTTC
V gene: TRBV7-2; J gene: TRBJ2-2; clone size: .; D gene: .; CDR3 length: 14; CDR3 protein: CASSLRDVRRELFF; CDR3 DNA: TGTGCCAGCAGCTTGCGGGACGTTAGGCGGGAGCTGTTTTTT
V gene: TRBV9; J gene: TRBJ1-2; clone size: few; D gene: .; CDR3 length: 8; CDR3 protein: CASSVVYF; CDR3 DNA: TGTGCCAGCAGCGTAGTGTATTTC
V gene: TRBV7-8; J gene: TRBJ1-1; clone size: few; D gene: .; CDR3 length: 14; CDR3 protein: CASAPSQGNTEAFF; CDR3 DNA: TGTGCCAGCGCCCCTAGTCAGGGAAACACTGAAGCTTTCTTT
V gene: TRBV30; J gene: TRBJ2-2; clone size: once; D gene: .; CDR3 length: 17; CDR3 protein: CAWSPHRSSTSTGELFF; CDR3 DNA: TGTGCCTGGAGTCCTCACAGATCTTCAACTAGTACCGGGGAGCTGTTTTTT
V gene: TRBV11-2; J gene: TRBJ2-5; clone size: .; D gene: .; CDR3 length: 16; CDR3 protein: CASSPLRDRRGKTQYF; CDR3 DNA: TGTGCCAGCAGCCCCCTTCGGGACCGTAGGGGAAAGACCCAGTACTTC
V gene: TRBV6-5; J gene: TRBJ2-2; clone size: .; D gene: TRBD1; CDR3 length: 15; CDR3 protein: CASRTGGANTGELFF; CDR3 DNA: TGTGCCAGCAGAACAGGGGGCGCGAACACCGGGGAGCTGTTTTTT
V gene: TRBV4-3; J gene: TRBJ1-2; clone size: .; D gene: TRBD1; CDR3 length: 16; CDR3 protein: CASSQDRQGIFYGYTF; CDR3 DNA: TGCGCCAGCAGCCAAGATAGACAGGGAATTTTCTATGGCTACACCTTC
V gene: TRBV7-9; J gene: TRBJ2-7; clone size: few; D gene: .; CDR3 length: 14; CDR3 protein: CASSLGSPSYEQYF; CDR3 DNA: TGTGCCAGCAGCTTAGGAAGTCCCTCCTACGAGCAGTACTTC
V gene: TRBV23-1; J gene: TRBJ2-7; clone size: .; D gene: TRBD1; CDR3 length: 14; CDR3 protein: CASSPPRTGQEQYF; CDR3 DNA: TGCGCCAGCAGTCCCCCACGGACAGGGCAGGAGCAGTACTTC
V gene: TRBV6-5; J gene: TRBJ1-4; clone size: once; D gene: TRBD1; CDR3 length: 15; CDR3 protein: CASRGRGPTNEKLFF; CDR3 DNA: TGTGCCAGCCGGGGGAGGGGGCCGACTAATGAAAAACTGTTTTTT
V gene: TRBV7-9; J gene: TRBJ1-2; clone size: .; D gene: TRBD1; CDR3 length: 16; CDR3 protein: CASSAPPGTGHYGYTF; CDR3 DNA: TGTGCCAGCAGCGCCCCCCCCGGGACAGGGCACTATGGCTACACCTTC
V gene: TRBV27; J gene: TRBJ1-5; clone size: once; D gene: .; CDR3 length: 14; CDR3 protein: CASSPRTADQPQHF; CDR3 DNA: TGTGCCAGCAGTCCCCGGACCGCTGATCAGCCCCAGCATTTT
V gene: TRBV11-3; J gene: TRBJ2-2; clone size: .; D gene: TRBD1; CDR3 length: 15; CDR3 protein: CASSPGTGVFGELFF; CDR3 DNA: TGTGCCAGCAGTCCCGGGACAGGGGTATTCGGGGAGCTGTTTTTT
V gene: TRBV19; J gene: TRBJ1-6; clone size: .; D gene: TRBD1; CDR3 length: 17; CDR3 protein: CASTGPGQGSYNSPLHF; CDR3 DNA: TGTGCCAGTACCGGGCCGGGACAGGGGTCCTATAATTCACCCCTCCACTTT
V gene: TRBV11-2; J gene: TRBJ1-1; clone size: .; D gene: .; CDR3 length: 14; CDR3 protein: CASSLDGSGEEAFF; CDR3 DNA: TGTGCCAGCAGCTTAGATGGTTCGGGGGAGGAAGCTTTCTTT
V gene: TRBV5-1; J gene: TRBJ2-7; clone size: .; D gene: TRBD1; CDR3 length: 14; CDR3 protein: CASSPGTGSYEQYF; CDR3 DNA: TGCGCCAGCAGCCCCGGGACAGGGAGCTACGAGCAGTACTTC
V gene: TRBV4-2; J gene: TRBJ1-6; clone size: .; D gene: .; CDR3 length: 15; CDR3 protein: CASSRLSGNNSPLHF; CDR3 DNA: TGTGCCAGCAGCCGCCTATCAGGAAATAATTCACCCCTCCACTTT
V gene: TRBV5-4; J gene: TRBJ1-2; clone size: .; D gene: .; CDR3 length: 15; CDR3 protein: CASSLDRAINYGYTF; CDR3 DNA: TGTGCCAGCAGCTTGGACAGGGCGATTAACTATGGCTACACCTTC
V gene: TRBV5-5; J gene: TRBJ2-1; clone size: once; D gene: .; CDR3 length: 15; CDR3 protein: CASSFENRNYNEQFF; CDR3 DNA: TGTGCCAGCAGCTTCGAGAACAGGAACTACAATGAGCAGTTCTTC
V gene: TRBV12-5; J gene: TRBJ2-7; clone size: .; D gene: .; CDR3 length: 13; CDR3 protein: CASGLAHEYGQYF; CDR3 DNA: TGTGCTAGTGGTTTGGCCCACGAGTACGGGCAGTACTTC
V gene: TRBV2; J gene: TRBJ1-2; clone size: .; D gene: .; CDR3 length: 14; CDR3 protein: CASSENREIDGYTF; CDR3 DNA: TGTGCCAGCAGTGAGAACAGGGAAATTGATGGCTACACCTTC
V gene: TRBV15; J gene: TRBJ2-3; clone size: .; D gene: .; CDR3 length: 15; CDR3 protein: CATSRDQIGADTQYF; CDR3 DNA: TGTGCCACCAGCAGAGATCAGATAGGGGCGGATACGCAGTATTTT
V gene: TRBV5-1; J gene: TRBJ1-2; clone size: .; D gene: .; CDR3 length: 14; CDR3 protein: CASSLEPGDYGYTF; CDR3 DNA: TGCGCCAGCAGCTTGGAGCCAGGGGACTATGGCTACACCTTC
V gene: TRBV19; J gene: TRBJ1-6; clone size: .; D gene: .; CDR3 length: 19; CDR3 protein: CASGRQVHWASSYNSPLHF; CDR3 DNA: TGTGCCAGTGGGAGACAGGTCCATTGGGCGAGCTCCTATAATTCACCCCTCCACTTT
V gene: TRBV4-2; J gene: TRBJ1-5; clone size: .; D gene: TRBD1; CDR3 length: 14; CDR3 protein: CASSMGQGSQPQHF; CDR3 DNA: TGTGCCAGCAGCATGGGACAGGGAAGTCAGCCCCAGCATTTT
V gene: TRBV30; J gene: TRBJ2-7; clone size: .; D gene: TRBD1; CDR3 length: 13; CDR3 protein: CAWSTTGGGEQYF; CDR3 DNA: TGTGCCTGGAGTACAACAGGGGGTGGTGAGCAGTACTTC